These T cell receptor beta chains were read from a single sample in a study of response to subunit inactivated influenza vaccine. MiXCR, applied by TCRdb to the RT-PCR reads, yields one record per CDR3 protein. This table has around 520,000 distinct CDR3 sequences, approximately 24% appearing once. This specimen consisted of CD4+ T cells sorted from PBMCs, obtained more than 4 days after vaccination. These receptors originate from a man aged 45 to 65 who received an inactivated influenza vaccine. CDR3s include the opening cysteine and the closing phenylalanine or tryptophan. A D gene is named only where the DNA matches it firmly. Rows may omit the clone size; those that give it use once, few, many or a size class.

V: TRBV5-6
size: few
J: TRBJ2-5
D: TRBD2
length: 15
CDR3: CASSFPAGGQETQYF
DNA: TGTGCCAGCAGCTTTCCAGCGGGAGGTCAAGAGACCCAGTACTTC

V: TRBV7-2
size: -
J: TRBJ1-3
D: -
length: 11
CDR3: CASSPGDTIYF
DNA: TGTGCCAGCAGCCCAGGCGACACCATATATTTT

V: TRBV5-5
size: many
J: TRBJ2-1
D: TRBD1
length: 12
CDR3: CASSFRGLEQFF
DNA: TGTGCCAGCAGCTTTAGGGGGCTTGAGCAGTTCTTC

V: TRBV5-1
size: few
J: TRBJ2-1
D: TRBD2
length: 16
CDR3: CASSLIDGGSYNEQFF
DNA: TGCGCCAGCAGCTTGATTGACGGGGGGTCATACAATGAGCAGTTCTTC

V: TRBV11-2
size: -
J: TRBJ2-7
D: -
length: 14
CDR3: CASSPMIEWGQQYF
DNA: TGTGCCAGCAGCCCTATGATTGAATGGGGGCAACAGTACTTC

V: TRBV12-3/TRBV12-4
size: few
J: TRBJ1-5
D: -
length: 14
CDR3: CASHAGRVNQPQHF
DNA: TGTGCCAGCCACGCGGGCAGGGTCAATCAGCCCCAGCATTTT

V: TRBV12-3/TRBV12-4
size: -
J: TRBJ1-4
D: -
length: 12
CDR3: CASSFAAEKLFF
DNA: TGTGCCAGCAGTTTCGCCGCTGAAAAACTGTTTTTT

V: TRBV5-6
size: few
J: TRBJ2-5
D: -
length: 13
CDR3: CASSFSGSETQYF
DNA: TGTGCCAGCAGCTTTTCAGGGAGCGAGACCCAGTACTTC

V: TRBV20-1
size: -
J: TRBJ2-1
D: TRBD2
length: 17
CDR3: CSARGPGAGDSYNEQFF
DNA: TGCAGTGCTAGAGGCCCCGGGGCGGGAGATTCCTACAATGAGCAGTTCTTC

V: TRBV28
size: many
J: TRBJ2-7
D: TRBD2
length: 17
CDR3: CASSMSPWTSGSYEQYF
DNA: TGTGCCAGCAGTATGAGCCCCTGGACTAGCGGCTCCTACGAGCAGTACTTC

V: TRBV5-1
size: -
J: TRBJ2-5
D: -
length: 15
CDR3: CASSPARRGQETQYF
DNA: TGCGCCAGCAGCCCCGCAAGGAGGGGCCAAGAGACCCAGTACTTC

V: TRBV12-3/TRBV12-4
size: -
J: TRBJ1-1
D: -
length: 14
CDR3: CASSHRMGNTEAFF
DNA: TGTGCCAGCAGTCATCGGATGGGGAACACTGAAGCTTTCTTT

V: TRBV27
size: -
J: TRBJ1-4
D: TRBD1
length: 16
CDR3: CASSLSPGQVNEKLFF
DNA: TGTGCCAGCAGTTTATCCCCGGGACAGGTGAATGAAAAACTGTTTTTT

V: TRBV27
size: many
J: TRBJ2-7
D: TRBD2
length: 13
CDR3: CASSASGIYEQYF
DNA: TGTGCCAGCAGCGCTAGCGGAATCTACGAGCAGTACTTC

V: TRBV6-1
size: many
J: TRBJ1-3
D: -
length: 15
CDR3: CASSHRDTSGNTIYF
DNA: TGTGCCAGCAGCCACCGGGACACCTCTGGAAACACCATATATTTT

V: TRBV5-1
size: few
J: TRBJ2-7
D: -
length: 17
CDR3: CASSLTPGVSSGYEQYF
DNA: TGCGCCAGCAGCTTGACCCCAGGGGTGAGTTCGGGTTACGAGCAGTACTTC

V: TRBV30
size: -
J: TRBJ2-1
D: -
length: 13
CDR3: CAWSEVGNNEQFF
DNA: TGTGCCTGGAGCGAAGTGGGAAACAATGAGCAGTTCTTC

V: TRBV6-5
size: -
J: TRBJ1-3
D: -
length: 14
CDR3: CASSYGTSGNTIYF
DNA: TGTGCCAGCAGTTACGGGACTTCTGGAAACACCATATATTTT

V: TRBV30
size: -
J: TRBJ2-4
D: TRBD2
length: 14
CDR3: CAWSVSLADSVQYF
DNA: TGTGCCTGGAGTGTATCACTAGCGGATTCTGTTCAGTACTTC

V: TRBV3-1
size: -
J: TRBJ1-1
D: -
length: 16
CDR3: CASSTGTGIMNTEAFF
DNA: TGTGCCAGCAGCACCGGGACGGGAATTATGAACACTGAAGCTTTCTTT

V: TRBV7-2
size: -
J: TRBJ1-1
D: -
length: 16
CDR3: CASSSRGKTGNTEAFF
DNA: TGTGCCAGCAGCTCAAGGGGCAAGACAGGGAACACTGAAGCTTTCTTT

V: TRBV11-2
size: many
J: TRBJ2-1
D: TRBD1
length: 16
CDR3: CASSLNFGTGDYEQFF
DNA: TGTGCCAGCAGCTTAAACTTCGGGACAGGGGATTATGAGCAGTTCTTC

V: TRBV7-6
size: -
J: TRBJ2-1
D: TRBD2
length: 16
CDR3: CASSSLAGGAYNEQFF
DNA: TGTGCCAGCAGCTCCTTAGCGGGGGGGGCCTACAATGAGCAGTTCTTC

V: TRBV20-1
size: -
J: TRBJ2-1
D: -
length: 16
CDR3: CSARSVARSSYNEQFF
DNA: TGCAGTGCTCGTTCAGTAGCGAGGAGCTCCTACAATGAGCAGTTCTTC

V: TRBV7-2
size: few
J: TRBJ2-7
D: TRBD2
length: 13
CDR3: CASRSGSSYEQYF
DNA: TGTGCCAGCAGAAGCGGGAGCTCCTACGAGCAGTACTTC

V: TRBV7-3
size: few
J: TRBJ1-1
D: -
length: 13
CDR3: CASSLMVNTEAFF
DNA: TGTGCCAGCAGCTTAATGGTGAACACTGAAGCTTTCTTT

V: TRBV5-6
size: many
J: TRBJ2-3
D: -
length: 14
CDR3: CASKGQGGADTQYF
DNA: TGTGCCAGCAAAGGACAGGGAGGGGCGGATACGCAGTATTTT

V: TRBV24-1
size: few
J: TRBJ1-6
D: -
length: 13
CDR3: CATSETGRSPLHF
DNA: TGTGCCACCAGTGAAACAGGGCGGTCACCCCTCCACTTT

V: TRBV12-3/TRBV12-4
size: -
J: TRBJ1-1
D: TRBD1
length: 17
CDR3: CASSPYGQGIENTEAFF
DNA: TGTGCCAGCAGTCCCTACGGACAGGGGATCGAGAACACTGAAGCTTTCTTT

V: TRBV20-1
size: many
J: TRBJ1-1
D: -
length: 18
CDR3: CSAREWGYGGSGNTEAFF
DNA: TGCAGTGCTAGAGAGTGGGGATACGGAGGGTCGGGGAACACTGAAGCTTTCTTT

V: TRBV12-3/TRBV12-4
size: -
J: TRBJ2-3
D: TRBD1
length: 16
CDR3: CASSPNRGRPTDTQYF
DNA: TGTGCCAGCAGTCCGAACAGGGGGCGTCCCACAGATACGCAGTATTTT

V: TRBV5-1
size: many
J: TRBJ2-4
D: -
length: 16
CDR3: CASSTGVGRGKNIQYF
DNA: TGCGCCAGCAGCACGGGGGTTGGGAGAGGCAAAAACATTCAGTACTTC

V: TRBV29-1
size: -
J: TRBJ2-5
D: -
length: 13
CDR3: CSERPVFQETQYF
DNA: TGCAGCGAACGCCCGGTTTTCCAAGAGACCCAGTACTTC

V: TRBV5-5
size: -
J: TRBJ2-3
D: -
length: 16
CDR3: CASSPTPGLSTDTQCF
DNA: TGTGCCAGCAGCCCCACACCGGGACTTAGCACAGATACGCAGTGTTTT

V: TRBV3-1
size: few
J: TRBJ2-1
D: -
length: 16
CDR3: CASSQALSEPYNEQFF
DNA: TGTGCCAGCAGCCAAGCCCTTAGTGAGCCCTACAATGAGCAGTTCTTC

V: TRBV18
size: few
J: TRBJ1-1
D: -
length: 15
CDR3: CASSPPALGEPEAFF
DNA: TGTGCCAGCTCACCACCTGCTCTGGGGGAACCTGAAGCTTTCTTT

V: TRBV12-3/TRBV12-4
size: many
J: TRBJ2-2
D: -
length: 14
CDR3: CASSLASRTGELFF
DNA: TGTGCCAGCAGTTTAGCCTCCCGGACCGGGGAGCTGTTTTTT

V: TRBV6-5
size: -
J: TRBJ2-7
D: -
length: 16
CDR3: CASSYSWTPLSYEQYF
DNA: TGTGCCAGCAGTTACTCGTGGACACCCTTGTCCTACGAGCAGTACTTC

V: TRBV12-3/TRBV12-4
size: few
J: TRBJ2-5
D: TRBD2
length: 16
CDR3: CASSTGLAGEQETQYF
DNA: TGTGCCAGCAGTACGGGACTAGCGGGGGAGCAAGAGACCCAGTACTTC

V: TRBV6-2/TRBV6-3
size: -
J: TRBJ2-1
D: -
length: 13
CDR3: CASSPENYNEQFF
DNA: TGTGCCAGCAGCCCAGAGAACTACAATGAGCAGTTCTTC

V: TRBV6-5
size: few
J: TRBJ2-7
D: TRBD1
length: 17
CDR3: CASSFPKSRQGKHEQYF
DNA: TGTGCCAGCAGTTTCCCCAAATCTAGACAGGGGAAACACGAGCAGTACTTC

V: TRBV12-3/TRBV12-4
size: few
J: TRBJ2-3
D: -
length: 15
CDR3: CASSLPGLGVDTQYF
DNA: TGTGCCAGCAGTTTACCGGGGTTGGGGGTGGATACGCAGTATTTT

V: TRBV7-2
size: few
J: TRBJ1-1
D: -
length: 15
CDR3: CASSSPRGQNTEAFF
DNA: TGTGCCAGCAGCTCACCCCGGGGGCAGAACACTGAAGCTTTCTTT

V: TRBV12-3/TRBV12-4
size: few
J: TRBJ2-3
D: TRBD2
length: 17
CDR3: CASSFRTSGTWGDTQYF
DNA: TGTGCCAGCAGTTTTAGGACTAGCGGGACGTGGGGAGATACGCAGTATTTT

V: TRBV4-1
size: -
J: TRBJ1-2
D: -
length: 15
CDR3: CASSQTNRADYGYTF
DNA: TGCGCCAGCAGCCAGACCAACAGGGCCGACTATGGCTACACCTTC

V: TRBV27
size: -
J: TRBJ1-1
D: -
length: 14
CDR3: CASSSRQWNTEAFF
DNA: TGTGCCAGCAGTTCCAGGCAATGGAACACTGAAGCTTTCTTT

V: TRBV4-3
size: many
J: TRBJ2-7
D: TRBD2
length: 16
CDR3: CASSQNRDGGLGEQYF
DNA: TGCGCCAGCAGCCAGAACCGGGACGGCGGACTAGGAGAGCAGTACTTC

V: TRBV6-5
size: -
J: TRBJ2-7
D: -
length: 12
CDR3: CASSPTDSAKYF
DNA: TGTGCCAGCAGTCCCACGGACAGTGCTAAGTACTTC

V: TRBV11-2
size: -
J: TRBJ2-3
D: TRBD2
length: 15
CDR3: CASSYAGGRADTQYF
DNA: TGTGCCAGCAGCTACGCGGGGGGGCGGGCAGATACGCAGTATTTT

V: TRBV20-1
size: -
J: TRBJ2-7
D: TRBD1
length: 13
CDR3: CSAGRTGDYEQYF
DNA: TGCAGTGCTGGGCGGACAGGGGATTACGAGCAGTACTTC

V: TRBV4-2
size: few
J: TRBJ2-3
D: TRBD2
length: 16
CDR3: CASSQTSGGYTDTQYF
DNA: TGTGCCAGCAGCCAAACTAGCGGGGGGTACACAGATACGCAGTATTTT